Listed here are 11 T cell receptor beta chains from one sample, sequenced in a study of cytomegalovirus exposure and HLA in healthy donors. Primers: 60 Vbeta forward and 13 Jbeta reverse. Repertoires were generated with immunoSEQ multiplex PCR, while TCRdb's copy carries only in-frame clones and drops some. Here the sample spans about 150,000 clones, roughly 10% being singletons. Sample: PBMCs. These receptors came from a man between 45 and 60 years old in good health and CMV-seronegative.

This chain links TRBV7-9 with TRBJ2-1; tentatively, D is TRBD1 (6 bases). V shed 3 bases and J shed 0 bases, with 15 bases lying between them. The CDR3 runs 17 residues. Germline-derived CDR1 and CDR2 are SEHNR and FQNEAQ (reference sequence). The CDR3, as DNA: TGTGCCAGCAGCTTTGAACTGGGGACATACTCCTACAATGAGCAGTTCTTC. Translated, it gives CASSFELGTYSYNEQFF.

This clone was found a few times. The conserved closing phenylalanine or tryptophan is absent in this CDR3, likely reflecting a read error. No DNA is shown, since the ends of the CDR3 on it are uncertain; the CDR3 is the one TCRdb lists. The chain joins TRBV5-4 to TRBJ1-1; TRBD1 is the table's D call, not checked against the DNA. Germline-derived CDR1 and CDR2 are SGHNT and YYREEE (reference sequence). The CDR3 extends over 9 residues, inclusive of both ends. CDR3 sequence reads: CASAENRTV.

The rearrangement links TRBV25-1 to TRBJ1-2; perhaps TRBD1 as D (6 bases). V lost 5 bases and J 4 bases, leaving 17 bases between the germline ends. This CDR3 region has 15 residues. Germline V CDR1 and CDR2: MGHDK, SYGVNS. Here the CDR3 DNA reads TGTGCCAGCAGTCGGTCGTCAGGGGCCGGCTATGGCTACACCTTC. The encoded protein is CASSRSSGAGYGYTF.

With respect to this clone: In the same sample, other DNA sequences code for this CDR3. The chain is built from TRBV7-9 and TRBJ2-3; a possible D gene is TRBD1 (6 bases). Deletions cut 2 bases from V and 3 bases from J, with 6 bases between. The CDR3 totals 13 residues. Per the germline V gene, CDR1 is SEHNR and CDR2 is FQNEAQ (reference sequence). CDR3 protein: CASSLQGTDTQYF. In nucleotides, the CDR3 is TGTGCCAGCAGCTTACAGGGGACAGATACGCAGTATTTT.

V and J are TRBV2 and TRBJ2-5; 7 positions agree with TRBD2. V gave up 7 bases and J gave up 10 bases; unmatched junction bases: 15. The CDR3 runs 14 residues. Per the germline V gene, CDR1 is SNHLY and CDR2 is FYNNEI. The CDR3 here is CASIGLAVLRGQYF. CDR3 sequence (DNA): TGTGCCAGCATAGGTCTAGCGGTACTAAGGGGCCAGTACTTC. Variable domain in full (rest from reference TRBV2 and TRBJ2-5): EPEVTQTPSHQVTQMGQEVILRCVPISNHLYFYWYRQILGQKVEFLVSFYNNEISEKSEIFDDQFSVERPDGSNFTLKIRSTKLEDSAMYFCASIGLAVLRGQYFGPGTRLLVL.

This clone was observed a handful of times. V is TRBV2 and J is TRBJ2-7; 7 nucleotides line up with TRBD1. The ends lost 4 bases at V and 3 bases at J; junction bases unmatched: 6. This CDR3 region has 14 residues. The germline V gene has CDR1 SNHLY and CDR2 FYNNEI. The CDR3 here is CASSVARGNYEQYF. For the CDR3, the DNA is TGTGCCAGCAGTGTAGCCAGGGGGAACTACGAGCAGTACTTC.

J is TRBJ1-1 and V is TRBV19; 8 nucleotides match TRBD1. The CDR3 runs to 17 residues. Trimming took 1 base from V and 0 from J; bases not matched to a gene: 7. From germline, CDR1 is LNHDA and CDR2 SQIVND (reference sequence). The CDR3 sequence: CASSIAAGGEVNTEAFF. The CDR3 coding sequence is TGTGCCAGTAGTATAGCCGCAGGGGGCGAGGTGAACACTGAAGCTTTCTTT.

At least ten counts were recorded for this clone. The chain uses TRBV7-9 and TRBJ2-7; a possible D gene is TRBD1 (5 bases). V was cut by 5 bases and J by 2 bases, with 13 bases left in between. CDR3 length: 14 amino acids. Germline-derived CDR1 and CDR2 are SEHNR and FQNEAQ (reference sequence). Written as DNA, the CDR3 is TGTGCCAGCAGCGGACAATTACTACCCTACGAGCAGTACTTC. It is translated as CASSGQLLPYEQYF.

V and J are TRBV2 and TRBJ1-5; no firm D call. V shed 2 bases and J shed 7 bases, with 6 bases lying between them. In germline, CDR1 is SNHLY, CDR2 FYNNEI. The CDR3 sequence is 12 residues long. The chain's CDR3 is CASSEPGQPQHF. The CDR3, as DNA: TGTGCCAGCAGTGAACCGGGGCAGCCCCAGCATTTT. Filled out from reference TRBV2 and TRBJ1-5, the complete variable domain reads EPEVTQTPSHQVTQMGQEVILRCVPISNHLYFYWYRQILGQKVEFLVSFYNNEISEKSEIFDDQFSVERPDGSNFTLKIRSTKLEDSAMYFCASSEPGQPQHFGDGTRLSIL.

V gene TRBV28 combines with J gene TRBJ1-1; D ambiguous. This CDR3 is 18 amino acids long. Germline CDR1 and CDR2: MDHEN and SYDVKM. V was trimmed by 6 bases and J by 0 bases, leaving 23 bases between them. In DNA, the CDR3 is TGTGCCAGCAGCTTACACCCGCCATCAGGCTACATGAACACTGAAGCTTTCTTT. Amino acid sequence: CASSLHPPSGYMNTEAFF.

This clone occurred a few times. CDR3 coding DNA: TGTGCCAGCAGTTTTAGGCGGGAGGACCCCTACGAGCAGTACTTC. Protein: CASSFRREDPYEQYF. The V and J genes are TRBV27 and TRBJ2-7; 8 bases line up with TRBD2. CDR3 length: 15 amino acids. The V gene's germline CDR1 is MNHEY and CDR2 SMNVEV (reference sequence). V shed 3 bases, J shed 2 bases, and the junction held 6 bases outside the gene matches.